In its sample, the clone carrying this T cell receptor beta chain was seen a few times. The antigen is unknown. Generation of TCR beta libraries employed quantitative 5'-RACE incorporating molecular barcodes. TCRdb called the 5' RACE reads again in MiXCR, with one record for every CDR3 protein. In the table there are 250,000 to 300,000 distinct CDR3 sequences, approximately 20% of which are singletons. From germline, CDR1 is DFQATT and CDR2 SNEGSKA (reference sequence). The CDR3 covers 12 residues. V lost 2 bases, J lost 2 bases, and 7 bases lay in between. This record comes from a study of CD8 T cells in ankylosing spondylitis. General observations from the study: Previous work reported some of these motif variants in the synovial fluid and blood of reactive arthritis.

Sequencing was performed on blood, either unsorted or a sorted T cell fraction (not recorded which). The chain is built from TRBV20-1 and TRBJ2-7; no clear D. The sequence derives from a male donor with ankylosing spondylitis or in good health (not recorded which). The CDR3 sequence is CSARRAPYEQYV. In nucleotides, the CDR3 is TGCAGTGCTAGACGGGCCCCCTACGAGCAGTACGTC.